This T cell receptor beta chain was captured in a study of blood T cell repertoires in COVID-19. The germline V and J ends were trimmed by 5 bases and 7 bases, with 14 bases remaining between them. The CDR3 is made up of 14 amino acids. Germline values: CDR1 MDHEN, CDR2 SYDVKM. TCRdb keeps only in-frame clones here, not all; method: immunoSEQ multiplex PCR. The sample holds 180,000 or so clones; around 79% are singletons and the top ten take approximately 11%. Sequenced input: PBMCs or T cells enriched from blood (not recorded which). The chain has TRBV28 and TRBJ1-4, with a weak D call TRBD1 (6 bases). The source of this sequence is a man in his fifties who had recovered from COVID-19. The CDR3 spells CASSTTGLVEKLFF. CDR3 coding DNA: TGTGCCAGCAGTACCACAGGGCTCGTTGAAAAACTGTTTTTT.